Listed below are T cell receptor beta chains from one sample, sequenced in a study of blood T cell repertoires in COVID-19. Clones were read by immunoSEQ multiplex PCR, and TCRdb kept only the in-frame ones, dropping some. This sample carries around 160,000 clones, around 86% of them seen once, and the ten largest clones take around 6.5%. Specimen: peripheral blood. Receptors were obtained from a man at least 80 years old with acute or convalescent COVID-19. The CDR3 runs from the conserved cysteine through the conserved F or W. A D gene is named only where the DNA matches it firmly. Clone size is not always given. Where it is, it says once, few, many or a class for expanded clones.

.,TRBJ2-5,15,TRBV19,.,TGTGCCAGTAGTAAACTCCGGGACAAACAAAAGACCCAGTACTTC,CASSKLRDKQKTQYF
.,TRBJ2-5,14,TRBV29-1,.,TGCAGCGTTCCGGGGGATCTAAACCAAGAGACCCAGTACTTC,CSVPGDLNQETQYF
.,TRBJ2-3,17,TRBV30,TRBD2,TGTGCCTGGAGTCCCCGACTAGCGGGCCAATACACAGATACGCAGTATTTT,CAWSPRLAGQYTDTQYF
.,TRBJ2-5,17,TRBV11-2,TRBD2,TGTGCCAGCAGCTCGGGACTAGCGGGGAGCGGAATGGGGACCCAGTACTTC,CASSSGLAGSGMGTQYF
.,TRBJ2-3,16,TRBV5-4,TRBD1,TGTGCCAGCAGCGACCCGACAGGGGGGGGCTGGGATACGCAGTATTTT,CASSDPTGGGWDTQYF
once,TRBJ1-2,12,TRBV7-9,.,TGTGCCAGCAGCTTACCTTCGGGTGGCTACACCTTC,CASSLPSGGYTF
.,TRBJ2-7,18,TRBV7-8,TRBD2,TGTGCCAGCAGCTCACGTGCTAGCGGGGGGGCCTGGGGCTACGAGCAGTACTTC,CASSSRASGGAWGYEQYF
.,TRBJ1-5,16,TRBV28,TRBD1,TGTGCCAGCAGTTTACTTGTACAGGGGGGCAATCAGCCCCAGCATTTT,CASSLLVQGGNQPQHF
.,TRBJ2-7,14,TRBV6-5,TRBD1,TGTGCCAGCAGTACAGGGGGCGCATCGTCCGAGCAGTACTTC,CASSTGGASSEQYF
.,TRBJ1-2,16,TRBV14,.,TGTGCCAGCAGCCACCTTGGAACAGCCTATAACTATGGCTACACCTTC,CASSHLGTAYNYGYTF
.,TRBJ2-2,15,TRBV5-1,.,TGCGCCAGCAGCTCCGCTACAGGAAACACCGGGGAGCTGTTTTTT,CASSSATGNTGELFF
.,TRBJ2-1,15,TRBV3-1/TRBV3-2,TRBD1,TGTGCCAGCAGCCATCTGACAGGGGGATACAATGAGCAGTTCTTC,CASSHLTGGYNEQFF
.,TRBJ1-1,13,TRBV5-5,.,TGTGCCAGCAGCTTCACTATGAACACTGAAGCTTTCTTT,CASSFTMNTEAFF
.,TRBJ1-2,15,TRBV5-1,.,TGCGCCAGCAGCCCAATACCCGGGGGGGCGGATGGCTACACCTTC,CASSPIPGGADGYTF
.,TRBJ1-2,17,TRBV5-1,TRBD1,TGCGCCAGCAGTTTAGCCACAGGGGTCCTTCTTTTTGGTGGCTACACCTTC,CASSLATGVLLFGGYTF
few,TRBJ1-1,16,TRBV4-1,.,TGCGCCAGCAGCCCAAGCCCGGGCAATTCGGGGACTGAAGCTTTCTTT,CASSPSPGNSGTEAFF
.,TRBJ1-2,13,TRBV12-3/TRBV12-4,TRBD1,TGTGCCAGCAGTTTTACAGGGGACGTTGGCTACACCTTC,CASSFTGDVGYTF
.,TRBJ1-5,15,TRBV28,.,TGTGCCAGCAGTATCCCGACAGTCTACCATCAGCCCCAGCATTTT,CASSIPTVYHQPQHF
.,TRBJ1-6,16,TRBV5-6,TRBD1,TGTGCCAGCAGCTCCACCCTAGTAGGGGGCGGCTCACCCCTCCACTTT,CASSSTLVGGGSPLHF
.,TRBJ1-5,12,TRBV15,.,TGTGCCACCAGCAGAGATGTACAGCCCCAGCATTTT,CATSRDVQPQHF
.,TRBJ1-4,15,TRBV23-1,.,TGCGCCAGCAGTCAACGCAGGGTATATAATGAAAAACTGTTTTTT,CASSQRRVYNEKLFF
.,TRBJ2-4,17,TRBV2,TRBD1,TGTGCCAGCATCGTACCCCAGGGGGCCACAGCCAAAAACATTCAGTACTTC,CASIVPQGATAKNIQYF
.,TRBJ1-1,15,TRBV3-1/TRBV3-2,TRBD1,TGTGCCAGCAGGGGGACAGGCGGGGGTTACACTGAAGCTTTCTTT,CASRGTGGGYTEAFF
.,TRBJ2-1,18,TRBV7-2,TRBD2,TGTGCCAGCAGCTTAGTCCCAAGCGGGAGCGGGAGTAGCAATGAGCAGTTCTTC,CASSLVPSGSGSSNEQFF
once,TRBJ2-1,14,TRBV27,.,TGTGCCAGCAGTTCAGGGCCCCGCTACAATGAGCAGTTCTTC,CASSSGPRYNEQFF
.,TRBJ2-1,13,TRBV11-3,.,TGTGCCAGCAGCTCGGACAGCTACAATGAGCAGTTCTTC,CASSSDSYNEQFF
.,TRBJ1-4,13,TRBV28,.,TGTGCCACCGGGATTCAGCCTAATGAAAAACTGTTTTTT,CATGIQPNEKLFF
.,TRBJ2-1,16,TRBV3-1/TRBV3-2,TRBD2,TGTGCCAGCAGCCAAGGTCCTGCGGGAGTTCTCAATGAGCAGTTCTTC,CASSQGPAGVLNEQFF
.,TRBJ2-7,15,TRBV15,.,TGTGCCACCAGCAGAGATTCCGGTTCCGCCTACGAGCAGTACTTC,CATSRDSGSAYEQYF
.,TRBJ2-7,11,TRBV12-3/TRBV12-4,.,TGTGCCAGCAGGGCTAGAGTGGAGCAGTACTTC,CASRARVEQYF
.,TRBJ1-2,14,TRBV5-1,TRBD1,TGCGCCAGCAGCTTGGCCGGGACAGGGGTTGGCTACACCTTC,CASSLAGTGVGYTF
.,TRBJ1-1,14,TRBV2,.,TGTGCCAGCAGTGTGGGGGGGAGGGCCACTGAAGCTTTCTTT,CASSVGGRATEAFF
.,TRBJ2-1,14,TRBV29-1,TRBD2,TGCAGCGTAGCGCTAGCGGGAGTTTTGGATGAGCAGTTCTTC,CSVALAGVLDEQFF
.,TRBJ1-1,13,TRBV19,.,TGTGCCAGTAGTACAGGGCTGAACACTGAAGCTTTCTTT,CASSTGLNTEAFF
.,TRBJ2-1,14,TRBV5-1,.,TGCGCCAGCAGCAGGGGGATCTCCTACAATGAGCAGTTCTTC,CASSRGISYNEQFF
.,TRBJ1-2,15,TRBV19,TRBD1,TGTGCCAGTAATCTGGACAGGGCGAACAACTATGGCTACACCTTC,CASNLDRANNYGYTF
.,TRBJ2-1,13,TRBV11-2,TRBD2,TGTGCCAGCAGCCACGGACTAGCGGGGGTCCGGTTCTTC,CASSHGLAGVRFF
few,TRBJ2-5,15,TRBV2,.,TGTGCCAGCAGTAACAAAAGGGGTGGTTGGGAGACCCAGTACTTC,CASSNKRGGWETQYF
.,TRBJ2-1,14,TRBV11-2,TRBD2,TGTGCCAGCAGCAAGGGGCTAGCGGGCAATGAGCAGTTCTTC,CASSKGLAGNEQFF
.,TRBJ1-3,16,TRBV23-1,.,TGCGCCAGCAGTCAATGGACAGCCCTTCTGGGAAACACCATATATTTT,CASSQWTALLGNTIYF
.,TRBJ2-5,14,TRBV19,TRBD1,TGTGCCAGTAGACAGGACAGGGGCCAAGAGACCCAGTACTTC,CASRQDRGQETQYF
.,TRBJ1-1,14,TRBV5-1,TRBD1,TGCGCCAGCAGCTCCAGGACAGGGAACACTGAAGCTTTCTTT,CASSSRTGNTEAFF
.,TRBJ2-3,13,TRBV30,.,TGTGCCTGGAGTAGCCCGGCGGCAGATACGCAGTATTTT,CAWSSPAADTQYF
few,TRBJ1-4,16,TRBV7-9,TRBD1,TGTGCCAGCAGCTTAGCCAACAGGGGGAGTAATGAAAAACTGTTTTTT,CASSLANRGSNEKLFF
.,TRBJ1-2,12,TRBV20-1,.,TGCAGTGCTAGTAGGGGAGGGGACGGCTACACCTTC,CSASRGGDGYTF
.,TRBJ1-1,13,TRBV7-3,.,TGTGCCAGCAGCTCCCAGGGATCTGCTGAAGCTTTCTTT,CASSSQGSAEAFF
.,TRBJ2-1,17,TRBV5-4,TRBD2,TGTGCCAGCAGACGATCAGCGGGAGGTTCACCCTACAATGAGCAGTTCTTC,CASRRSAGGSPYNEQFF
.,TRBJ2-2,15,TRBV18,.,TGTGCCAGCTCACCCGCGGGGACCAACACCGGGGAGCTGTTTTTT,CASSPAGTNTGELFF
.,TRBJ1-5,14,TRBV29-1,.,TGCAGCGTTGCGACAGGATCTAGCAATCAGCCCCAGCATTTT,CSVATGSSNQPQHF
many,TRBJ2-3,15,TRBV9,TRBD2,TGTGCCAGCAGCTCTAGCGGGAGAACCACAGATACGCAGTATTTT,CASSSSGRTTDTQYF
.,TRBJ2-1,14,TRBV5-1,TRBD1,TGCGCCAGCAGCTTGGCGGGACAGGGCAATGAGCAGTTCTTC,CASSLAGQGNEQFF
.,TRBJ1-2,13,TRBV18,.,TGTGCCAGCTCACCACTACAGGGCGATGGCTACACCTTC,CASSPLQGDGYTF
once,TRBJ2-2,15,TRBV2,TRBD2,TGTGCCAGCAGTGGACTAGCGGGGGGTACCGGGGAGCTGTTTTTT,CASSGLAGGTGELFF
.,TRBJ2-3,13,TRBV5-1,.,TGCGCCAGCCGGAGGGGCGTTACAGATACGCAGTATTTT,CASRRGVTDTQYF
.,TRBJ2-7,14,TRBV21-1,.,TGTGCCAGCAGAACCCCTCTCACTCTCTACGAGCAGTACTTC,CASRTPLTLYEQYF
few,TRBJ2-3,16,TRBV5-6,TRBD2,TGTGCCAGCAGCTTTCGGACTAGCGGGGACTCAGATACGCAGTATTTT,CASSFRTSGDSDTQYF
.,TRBJ2-1,14,TRBV5-1,.,TGCGCCAGCCGGCCGGGAGAGGGAAGAAATGAGCAGTTCTTC,CASRPGEGRNEQFF
.,TRBJ1-5,15,TRBV10-3,TRBD1,TGTGCCATCAGTCAGCGAGGACAGGGAGATCAGCCCCAGCATTTT,CAISQRGQGDQPQHF
.,TRBJ2-6,13,TRBV3-1/TRBV3-2,.,TGTGCCAGCAGCCCTTCTGGGGCCAACGTCCTGACTTTC,CASSPSGANVLTF